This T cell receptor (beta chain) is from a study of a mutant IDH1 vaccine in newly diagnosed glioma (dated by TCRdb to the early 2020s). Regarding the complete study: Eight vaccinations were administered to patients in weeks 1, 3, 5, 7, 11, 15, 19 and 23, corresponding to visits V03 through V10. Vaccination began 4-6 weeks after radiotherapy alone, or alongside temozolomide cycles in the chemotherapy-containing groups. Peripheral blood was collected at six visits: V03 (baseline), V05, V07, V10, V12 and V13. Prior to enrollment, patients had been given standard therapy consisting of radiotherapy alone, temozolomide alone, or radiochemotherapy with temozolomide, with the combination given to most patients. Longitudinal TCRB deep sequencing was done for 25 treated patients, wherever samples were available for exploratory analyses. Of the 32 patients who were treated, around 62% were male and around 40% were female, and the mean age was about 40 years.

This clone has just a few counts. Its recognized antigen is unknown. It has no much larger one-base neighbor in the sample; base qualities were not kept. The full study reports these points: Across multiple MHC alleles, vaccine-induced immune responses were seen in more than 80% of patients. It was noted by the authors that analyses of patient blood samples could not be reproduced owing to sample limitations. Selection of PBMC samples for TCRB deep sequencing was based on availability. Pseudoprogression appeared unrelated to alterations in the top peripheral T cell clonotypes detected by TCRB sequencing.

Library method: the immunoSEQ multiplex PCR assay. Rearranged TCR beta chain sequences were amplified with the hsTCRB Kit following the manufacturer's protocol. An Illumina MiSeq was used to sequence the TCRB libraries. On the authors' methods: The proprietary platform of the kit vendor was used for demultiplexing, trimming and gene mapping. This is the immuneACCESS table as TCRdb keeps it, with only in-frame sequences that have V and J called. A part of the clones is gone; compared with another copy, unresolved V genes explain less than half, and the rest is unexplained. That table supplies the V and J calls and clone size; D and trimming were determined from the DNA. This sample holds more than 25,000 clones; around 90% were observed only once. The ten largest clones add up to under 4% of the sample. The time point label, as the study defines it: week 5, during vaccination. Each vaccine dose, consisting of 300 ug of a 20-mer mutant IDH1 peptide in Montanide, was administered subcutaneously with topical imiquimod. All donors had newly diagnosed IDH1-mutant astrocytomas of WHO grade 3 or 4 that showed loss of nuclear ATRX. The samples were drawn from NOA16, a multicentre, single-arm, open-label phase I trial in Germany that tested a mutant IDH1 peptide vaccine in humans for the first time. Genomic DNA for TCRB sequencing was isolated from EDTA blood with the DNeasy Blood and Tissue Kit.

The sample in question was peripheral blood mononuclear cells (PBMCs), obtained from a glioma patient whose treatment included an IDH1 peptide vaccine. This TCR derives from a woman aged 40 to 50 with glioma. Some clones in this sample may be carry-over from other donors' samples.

CDR3 sequence: CASSPRLGAPEAFF. In nucleotides, the sequence is TGTGCCAGCAGCCCCCGGCTGGGGGCCCCTGAAGCTTTCTTT. This receptor chain uses TRBV9 and TRBJ1-1; perhaps TRBD1 is the D gene, with 6 bases matching. CDR3 length: 14 amino acids, cysteine to phenylalanine. The sequence is cut down to CDR3 DNA, 42 bases in frame from base 1. According to the germline V gene, CDR1 reads SGDLS and CDR2 reads YYNGEE. Deletion took 4 bases off V and 6 bases off J, with a span of 16 bases between the germline ends. The variable domain in full, with residues beyond the CDR3 obtained from the reference TRBV9 and TRBJ1-1 genes, is DSGVTQTPKHLITATGQRVTLRCSPRSGDLSVYWYQQSLDQGLQFLIQYYNGEERAKGNILERFSAQQFPDLHSELNLSSLELGDSALYFCASSPRLGAPEAFFGQGTRLTVV.